This entry features one TCR beta chain sequence. Produced via immunoSEQ multiplex PCR; TCRdb's table is partial and in-frame only. The table includes roughly 2,300,000 clones, around 90% detected once. The CDR3 covers 14 residues. The V gene lost 6 bases and the J gene lost 5 bases, with 17 bases spanning the gap. Germline V CDR1 and CDR2: MNHEY, SMNVEV (reference sequence). The entry originates in a study of shared clonotypes between healthy human individuals. The J gene is TRBJ2-7, the V gene TRBV27; the D gene is possibly TRBD1 (5 bases). This clonotype originated in a man in his late teens or twenties in good health. Some clones in this sample may be carry-over from other donors' samples. The sequencing sample was made of naive CD4+ T cells from PBMCs. Indicated subset: CD45RA+ positively selected. The CDR3: CASSPSALRDEQYF. In DNA, the CDR3 is TGTGCCAGCAGCCCGTCGGCCCTCAGGGACGAGCAGTACTTC.